The 24 T cell receptor beta chains below come from one sample, sequenced in a study of breast tumors, draining lymph nodes, adjacent tissues. Samples came from axillary lymph nodes draining the breast cancer. TCRdb processed the multiplex PCR reads anew with MiXCR; each CDR3 protein has one entry. The table shows more than 85,000 distinct CDR3 sequences, with around 21% occurring only once. Sequences were obtained from axillary lymph node tissue. The receptors were gathered from a female donor with breast cancer. Some clones in this sample may be carry-over from other donors' samples.

The sample holds a few counts of this clonotype. The rearrangement joins TRBV13 to TRBJ2-3; perhaps TRBD1 as D (6 bases). The CDR3 has 15 amino acids. Germline V lookup: CDR1 PRHDT, CDR2 FYEKMQ (reference sequence). V lost 0 bases and J lost 6, with 13 bases in between. In nucleotides, the CDR3 is TGTGCCAGCAGCTTAGGCCTGTCAGGGGCTGATACGCAGTATTTT. This translates into CASSLGLSGADTQYF.

This clonotype was counted many times. The J gene is TRBJ2-1, the V gene TRBV7-2; D possibly corresponds to TRBD2 (5 bases). V was trimmed by 0 bases and J by 7 bases, leaving 7 bases between them. Per germline, CDR1 SGHTA and CDR2 FQGNSA. The CDR3 covers 13 residues. DNA of the CDR3: TGTGCCAGCAGCTTAGCGCTAGCTAATGAGCAGTTCTTC. Translated, it gives CASSLALANEQFF.

This clonotype showed up many times. This chain links TRBV20-1 with TRBJ2-3; possibly TRBD1 for D (5 bases). The CDR3 is 14 amino acids. Germline CDR1 is DFQATT and CDR2 is SNEGSKA (reference sequence). With 3 bases removed from V and 2 bases from J, the gap between germline ends came to 12 bases. The CDR3 DNA reads TGCAGTGCTAGGATTCAGGGCACCACAGATACGCAGTATTTT. Its protein product is CSARIQGTTDTQYF.

Ten or more counts support this clonotype. The chain couples TRBV5-5 to TRBJ1-2, with 11 bases fitting TRBD1. This CDR3 contains 14 residues. Germline lookup yields CDR1 SGHKS and CDR2 YYEKEE (reference sequence). V gave up 3 bases and J gave up 6 bases; unmatched junction bases: 4. The CDR3 reads CASSSDRGPHGYTF. The CDR3 nucleotides read TGTGCCAGCAGCTCGGACAGGGGGCCTCATGGCTACACCTTC.

This clonotype was counted many times. This rearrangement joins TRBV20-1 to TRBJ1-2; no firm D call. This CDR3 is built from 13 residues. The germline V gene has CDR1 DFQATT and CDR2 SNEGSKA (reference sequence). Trimming shortened V by 3 bases and J by 1 base, and 9 bases separated the two germline ends. CDR3 nucleotides: TGCAGTGCTAGCTTTGACTATAACTATGGCTACACCTTC. It encodes CSASFDYNYGYTF.

This clonotype was found many times. This chain joins TRBV7-2 and TRBJ2-7; no clear D gene. The germline V and J ends were trimmed by 7 bases and 0 bases, with 10 bases remaining between them. Germline CDR1 reads SGHTA; CDR2 reads FQGNSA. The CDR3 is 13 amino acids. The DNA for the CDR3 is TGTGCCAGCAAACTCGGTAGCTCCTACGAGCAGTACTTC. This translates into CASKLGSSYEQYF.

In this sample, this clonotype turned up many times. The rearrangement joins TRBV4-2 to TRBJ2-2, with 9 bases identical to TRBD2. The CDR3 contains 18 residues. Germline CDR1 and CDR2: LGHNA and YNFKEQ. Trimming at V came to 0 bases and at J to 8 bases, leaving 13 bases not matched to a gene. CDR3 coding DNA: TGTGCCAGCAGCCAAGATCTCCTAGCGGGGTATAAAGAGGGGGAGCTGTTTTTT. This sequence encodes CASSQDLLAGYKEGELFF.

The chain joins TRBV4-2 to TRBJ1-2, with 12 bases matching TRBD1. The CDR3 runs to 15 residues. With V trimmed by 3 bases and J by 8 bases, 7 bases remained unmatched. Germline V gives CDR1 LGHNA, CDR2 YNFKEQ. The CDR3 protein is CASSQEGQGAWGYTF. As DNA, the CDR3 is TGTGCCAGCAGCCAGGAGGGACAGGGGGCTTGGGGCTACACCTTC.

Details on this clonotype: Being one base from a much bigger clone, this may be a read error. No conserved phenylalanine or tryptophan is present at the end of the CDR3, so a read error is the likely explanation. V is TRBV20-1 and J is TRBJ1-2, with D possibly matching TRBD1 (5 bases). Germline CDR1 reads DFQATT; CDR2 reads SNEGSKA (reference sequence). Deletions cut 5 bases from V and 2 bases from J, with 18 bases between. The CDR3 covers 15 residues. CDR3 sequence: CSAYGGSASNYGYTS. In DNA, the CDR3 is TGCAGTGCTTACGGGGGTTCAGCCTCAAACTATGGCTACACCTCC.

About this clonotype itself: This may be a read error, as it is one base from a much larger clone. This sequence joins TRBV6-5 and TRBJ1-5; no reliable D call. CDR1 is MNHEY, CDR2 SVGAGI, per germline. V lost 5 bases and J lost 0, with 11 bases in between. The CDR3 is 15 residues long. CDR3 residues: CASSASWDSNQPQHF. CDR3 in DNA: TGTGCCAGCAGTGCGTCCTGGGATAGCAATCAGCCCCAGCATTTT.

This clonotype was picked up many times. The chain combines TRBV7-6 with TRBJ2-2; the D gene is possibly TRBD2 (5 bases). In germline, CDR1 is SGHVS, CDR2 FNYEAQ. V was trimmed by 5 bases and J by 5 bases, leaving 12 bases between them. The CDR3 runs to 14 residues. CDR3 in DNA: TGTGCCAGCAGCGGGCTAGCACAGACCGGGGAGCTGTTTTTT. Translation gives CASSGLAQTGELFF.

This clonotype occurred many times. This chain uses TRBV27 with TRBJ1-5, with 8 bases that match TRBD1. Unmatched junction bases numbered 4, after V lost 2 bases and J lost 4 bases. This CDR3 has 15 residues. Germline V CDR1 and CDR2: MNHEY, SMNVEV (reference sequence). The CDR3 spells CASSLGRGLNQPQHF. The CDR3, as DNA: TGTGCCAGCAGTTTAGGCAGGGGGCTTAATCAGCCCCAGCATTTT.

This clonotype occurred once. CDR3 sequence (DNA): TGTGCCAGCAGGGCGGACAGCTACACAGATACGCAGTATTTT. Residues: CASRADSYTDTQYF. The rearrangement joins TRBV28 to TRBJ2-3, with a tentative D call TRBD1 (6 bases). V was cut by 6 bases and J by 2 bases, with 12 bases left in between. The CDR3 loop spans 14 amino acids. Germline V lookup: CDR1 MDHEN, CDR2 SYDVKM.

Turning to this clonotype: This could be a read error, since a much larger clone is one nucleotide away. The chain carries TRBV19 and TRBJ2-5, with 7 bases aligning to TRBD1. This CDR3 region has 13 residues. The V gene's germline CDR1 is LNHDA and CDR2 SQIVND (reference sequence). V lost 6 bases, J lost 9 bases, and 10 bases stayed unmatched. The CDR3 DNA follows: TGTGCCAGTAGCGTGACAGGGCCCCTAGCCCAGTACTTC. It translates to CASSVTGPLAQYF.

As concerns this clonotype: This may stem from a read error, because a much larger clone lies one nucleotide away. V is TRBV6-1 and J is TRBJ1-4; D perhaps matches TRBD1 (6 bases). Germline V CDR1 and CDR2: MNHNS, SASEGT. V lost 7 bases and J 6 bases, leaving 15 bases between the germline ends. CDR3 length: 14 amino acids. For the CDR3, the DNA is TGTGCCAGCAAGACAGGTTCGGCCCATGAAAAACTGTTTTTT. Its protein is CASKTGSAHEKLFF.

This clonotype was detected many times. The chain is built from TRBV14 and TRBJ2-1; D not certain. Germline CDR1 and CDR2: SGHDN and FVKESK. The CDR3 consists of 13 residues. Trimming left V 0 bases short and J 10 bases short, with 10 bases between. CDR3 amino acids: CASSQDIRLEQFF. As DNA, the CDR3 is TGTGCCAGCAGCCAAGATATCCGTTTGGAGCAGTTCTTC.

This clonotype was recorded a few times. DNA for the CDR3: TGCGCCAGATTAGCGGGAGGGAGGGTGAGGGGTGGGGAGACCCAGTACTTC. It specifies CARLAGGRVRGGETQYF. This rearrangement joins TRBV5-1 to TRBJ2-5; the match to TRBD2 covers 11 bases. V was pared by 8 bases and J by 5 bases, with 17 bases of the junction left unmatched. The CDR3 spans 17 residues. Germline V gene sequence: CDR1 SGHRS, CDR2 YFSETQ.

This CDR3 is CASKLDGNTEAFF. CDR3 coding DNA: TGTGCCAGCAAGCTCGACGGGAACACTGAAGCTTTCTTT. This chain joins TRBV2 and TRBJ1-1, with D unresolved. Trimming left V 7 bases short and J 1 base short, with 10 bases between. This CDR3 comprises 13 residues. Germline values: CDR1 SNHLY, CDR2 FYNNEI.

This clonotype was found many times. The V call is TRBV7-9, the J call TRBJ2-5, with unresolved D. Looked up from germline, CDR1 is SEHNR and CDR2 is FQNEAQ (reference sequence). The V and J ends lost 5 bases and 4 bases respectively, with 14 bases between them. The CDR3 is made up of 14 amino acids. CDR3 coding DNA: TGTGCCAGCAGCCTAGACTGGGCCGGAGAGACCCAGTACTTC. Translating gives CASSLDWAGETQYF.

This clonotype was recorded many times. The chain uses TRBV2 and TRBJ1-5, with 7 bases lining up with TRBD1. The germline V gene has CDR1 SNHLY and CDR2 FYNNEI. The CDR3 consists of 14 residues. The J segment lost 2 bases and the V segment lost 3 bases, leaving 1 base of the junction unmatched. The CDR3 spells CASSDRGGNQPQHF. CDR3 DNA sequence: TGTGCCAGCAGTGACAGGGGGGGCAATCAGCCCCAGCATTTT.

The V call is TRBV12-3 or TRBV12-4, the J call TRBJ1-1; D not resolved. The length of the CDR3 is 14 residues. Trimming shortened V by 3 bases and J by 4 bases, and 12 bases separated the two germline ends. In nucleotides, the CDR3 is TGTGCCAGCAGTTTTCGGGGAAGGGTCACTGAAGCTTTCTTT. Residues: CASSFRGRVTEAFF.

This rearrangement joins TRBV3-1 to TRBJ1-4, with D possibly being TRBD1 (5 bases). Trimming stripped 5 bases from V and 10 bases from J, with 23 bases between. Germline CDR1 reads LGHDT; CDR2 reads YNNKEL (reference sequence). The CDR3 spans 16 residues. CDR3 sequence reads: CASSTNPGTPGVKLFF. The CDR3 DNA sequence: TGTGCCAGCAGCACCAACCCCGGGACTCCCGGCGTAAAACTGTTTTTT. Together with reference TRBV3-1 and TRBJ1-4, the CDR3 gives the full variable domain: DTAVSQTPKYLVTQMGNDKSIKCEQNLGHDTMYWYKQDSKKFLKIMFSYNNKELIINETVPNRFSPKSPDKAHLNLHINSLELGDSAVYFCASSTNPGTPGVKLFFGSGTQLSVL.

This clonotype was counted ten times or more. The chain links TRBV28 to TRBJ1-6; D call uncertain. V shed 3 bases and J shed 10 bases, with 13 bases lying between them. Germline V gene sequence: CDR1 MDHEN, CDR2 SYDVKM. The CDR3 covers 14 residues. CDR3 sequence reads: CASSLAQRSSPLHF. As DNA, the CDR3 is TGTGCCAGCAGTTTGGCACAGAGGAGCTCACCCCTCCACTTT.

This clonotype was detected ten times or more. V and J are TRBV4-1 and TRBJ2-5; 7 bases align to TRBD1. Trimming cost V 1 base and J 5 bases; bases outside gene matches: 10. The V gene's germline CDR1 is MGHRA and CDR2 YSYEKL. The CDR3 sequence is 16 residues long. The CDR3 DNA reads as TGCGCCAGCAGCCAAGGGCGACAGGGTTCGGGGGAGACCCAGTACTTC. It codes for CASSQGRQGSGETQYF.